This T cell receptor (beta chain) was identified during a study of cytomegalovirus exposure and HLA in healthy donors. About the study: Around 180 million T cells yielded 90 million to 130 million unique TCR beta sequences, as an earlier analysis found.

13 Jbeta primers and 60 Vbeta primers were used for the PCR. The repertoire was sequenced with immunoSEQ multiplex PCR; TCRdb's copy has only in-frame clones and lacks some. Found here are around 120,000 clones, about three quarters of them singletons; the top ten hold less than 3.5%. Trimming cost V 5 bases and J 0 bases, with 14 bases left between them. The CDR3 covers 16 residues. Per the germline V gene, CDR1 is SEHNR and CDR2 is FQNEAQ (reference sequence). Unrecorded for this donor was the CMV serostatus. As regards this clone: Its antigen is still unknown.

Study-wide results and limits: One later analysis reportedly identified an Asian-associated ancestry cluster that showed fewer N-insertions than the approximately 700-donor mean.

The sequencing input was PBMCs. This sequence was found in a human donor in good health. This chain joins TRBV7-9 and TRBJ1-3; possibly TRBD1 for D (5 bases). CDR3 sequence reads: CASSPQGQRSGNTIYF. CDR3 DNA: TGTGCCAGCAGCCCCCAGGGCCAACGCTCTGGAAACACCATATATTTT. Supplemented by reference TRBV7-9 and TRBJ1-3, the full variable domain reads DTGVSQNPRHKITKRGQNVTFRCDPISEHNRLYWYRQTLGQGPEFLTYFQNEAQLEKSRLLSDRFSAERPKGSFSTLEIQRTEQGDSAMYLCASSPQGQRSGNTIYFGEGSWLTVV.